The entry below describes one TCR beta chain. Its specific antigen is unknown. Nothing much larger sits one base from this clone, and base qualities are not available. To demonstrate the VDJtools post-analysis software, TCR beta repertoires were profiled from the peripheral blood of more than ten young patients with multiple sclerosis. The patients with multiple sclerosis were children and adolescents between roughly 6 and 17 years of age. The data are from a study of post-analysis software for immune sequencing data (dated by TCRdb to 2013 to 2016). Notes on the research overall: Recorded disease courses included relapsing-remitting, secondary progressive and progressive-relapsing multiple sclerosis, with some patients lacking subtype annotation. A subset of samples was prepared in parallel using single-end sample barcoding, then pooled and co-amplified after Illumina adapter ligation. The patient repertoires were compared against about 10 previously published healthy control repertoires obtained from donors aged roughly 6 to 28 years.

Library preparation was by PCR. Sequencing was performed on an Illumina HiSeq 2500. Unique molecular identifiers were incorporated into TCR beta cDNA libraries to reduce PCR and sequencing biases. Approximately 500,000 cDNA molecules were obtained for every 1 to 10 million input T cells, so each molecule roughly corresponded to one T cell. The same protocol used for the earlier healthy control dataset was applied to prepare and sequence the patient libraries. Within a given batch, samples were prepared together, multiplexed and sequenced on the same HiSeq lane. In the source study's methods: Raw barcoded reads were processed with MIGEC, discarding single-read molecular identifier groups before consensus assembly and CDR3 extraction. Clonotype tables were post-analysed with VDJtools, and diversity was normalized by down-sampling all datasets to the smallest sample size. To correct batch-related cross-sample contamination, repertoire overlap clustering matched CDR3 amino acid sequences but not nucleotide sequences. The public reads were reprocessed in TCRdb via fastp at Q25 and MiXCR, keeping in-frame beta chains. Identical CDR3 proteins give one entry, which carries the most common genes and DNA. These V and J calls are TCRdb output, not the study's own analysis. Recorded for this sample are 820,000 or so distinct CDR3 sequences; roughly 50% of them occurred a single time. 4.6% of the sample is taken by the ten largest.

Points the paper makes about the study in general: The multiple sclerosis patient group was slightly younger than the control group. Significantly lower normalized Chao1 diversity was found in multiple sclerosis patients than in controls, suggesting substantial peripheral T-cell clonal expansion. Strong co-clustering of samples prepared in the same batch was shown by direct clustering with F measure, prompting a batch-effect correction.

The clonotype was recovered from a girl aged 10 to 17 with multiple sclerosis. The sample taken for sequencing was blood.

The CDR3: CASSPDQRLYF. The DNA sequence reads TGTGCCAGCAGTCCAGACCAGAGGCTGTACTTC. The V and J segments used are TRBV6-6 and TRBJ2-7, with the D gene not confidently named. For CDR1 and CDR2, the germline V gene (reference sequence) lists MNHNY and SVGAGI. The CDR3 runs 11 residues from the cysteine to the phenylalanine. Just CDR3 DNA is preserved here, 33 bases in frame from base 1. V lost 5 bases and J lost 12 bases; the stretch between them is 14 bases long.